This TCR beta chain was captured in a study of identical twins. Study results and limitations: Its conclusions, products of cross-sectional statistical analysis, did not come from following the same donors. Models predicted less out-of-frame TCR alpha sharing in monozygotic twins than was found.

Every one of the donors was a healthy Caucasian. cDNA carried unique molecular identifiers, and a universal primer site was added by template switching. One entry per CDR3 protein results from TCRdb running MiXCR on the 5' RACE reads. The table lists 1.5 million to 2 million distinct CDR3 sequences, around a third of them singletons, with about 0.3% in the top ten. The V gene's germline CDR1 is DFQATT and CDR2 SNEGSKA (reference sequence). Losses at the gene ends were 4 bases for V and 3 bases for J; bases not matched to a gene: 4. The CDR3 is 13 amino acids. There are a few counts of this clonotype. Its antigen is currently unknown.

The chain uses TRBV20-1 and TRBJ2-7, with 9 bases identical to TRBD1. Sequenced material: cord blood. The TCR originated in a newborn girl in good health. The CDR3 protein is CSANYRGRYEQYF. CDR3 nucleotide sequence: TGCAGTGCTAATTACAGGGGGCGCTACGAGCAGTACTTC.